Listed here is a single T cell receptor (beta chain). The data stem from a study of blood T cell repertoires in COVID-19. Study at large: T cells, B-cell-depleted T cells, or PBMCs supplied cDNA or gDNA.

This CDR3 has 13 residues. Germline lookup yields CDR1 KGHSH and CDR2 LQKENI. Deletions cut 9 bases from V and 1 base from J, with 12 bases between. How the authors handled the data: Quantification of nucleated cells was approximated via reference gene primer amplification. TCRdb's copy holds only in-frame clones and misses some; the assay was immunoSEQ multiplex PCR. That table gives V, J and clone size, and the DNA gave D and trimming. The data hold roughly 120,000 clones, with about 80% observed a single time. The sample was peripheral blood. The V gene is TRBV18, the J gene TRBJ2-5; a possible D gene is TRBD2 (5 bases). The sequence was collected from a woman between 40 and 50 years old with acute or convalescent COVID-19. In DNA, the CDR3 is TGTGCCAGTTACCGGGGAGTCCAAGAGACCCAGTACTTC. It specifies CASYRGVQETQYF.